Here is one T cell receptor (beta chain) with its context. This record belongs to a study of blood T cell repertoires in COVID-19. Study in general: The study drew acute and convalescent COVID-19 samples from the United States, Italy and Spain. The analysed material was cDNA or gDNA that came from T cells, B-cell-depleted T cells, or PBMCs.

Only in-frame clones appear in the TCRdb table, and some are missing; sequencing was by immunoSEQ multiplex PCR. The data contain over 200,000 clones, roughly 86% of them singletons. The specimen sequenced was peripheral blood. This TCR was sampled from a woman aged 25 to 39 who had recovered from COVID-19.

DNA for the CDR3: TGCGCCAGCAGCCAAGACCCCTCGAGCGACCCACCAAACTACAATGAGCAGTTCTTC. Its translation is CASSQDPSSDPPNYNEQFF. The V call is TRBV4-3, the J call TRBJ2-1, with no clear D. The CDR3 has 19 amino acids. Germline CDR1 LGHNA, CDR2 YSLEER. V lost 0 bases, J lost 3 bases, and 21 bases lay in between.